These T cell receptor beta chains were read from a single sample in a study of cytomegalovirus exposure and HLA in healthy donors. Assay: immunoSEQ multiplex PCR; the TCRdb copy retains only in-frame clones and omits some. The sample shows 95,000 to 150,000 clones, around four fifths of them seen only once. The sample consisted of PBMCs. The receptors derive from a man aged 55 to 70 in good health and CMV-seropositive. The CDR3 runs from the conserved cysteine through the conserved F or W. The order of the fields is V gene, D gene, clone size, J gene, CDR3 DNA, CDR3 protein. A D gene is named only where the DNA matches it firmly. Where a row states a size, it is once, few, many or the class of an expanded clone; other rows omit it.

>TRBV15|.|once|TRBJ1-3
TGTGCCATAACTGTCCCAGGTGACTCTGGAAACACCATATATTTT
CAITVPGDSGNTIYF
>TRBV18|TRBD1|.|TRBJ1-1
TGTGCCAGCTCTCTCGGACAGGGGGGCACTGAAGCTTTCTTT
CASSLGQGGTEAFF
>TRBV5-6|TRBD1|.|TRBJ1-1
TGTGCCACCAGCCCCTCTGGGACAGGGTACTACACTGAAGCTTTCTTT
CATSPSGTGYYTEAFF
>TRBV7-8|.|.|TRBJ2-5
TGCCCGCGGCCGAGGGAGACCCAGTACTTC
CPRPRETQYF
>TRBV11-2|TRBD2|.|TRBJ2-7
TGTGCCAGCAGCAACGGACTAGCGGGATCCTACGAGCAGTACTTC
CASSNGLAGSYEQYF
>TRBV6-4|.|once|TRBJ2-1
TGTGCCAGCAGTGCTGCTGGGGGCTATGAGCAGTTCTTC
CASSAAGGYEQFF
>TRBV10-3|.|.|TRBJ2-2
TGTGCCATCAGTGAAGGACGGGGGAGGTACGGGGAGCTGTTTTTT
CAISEGRGRYGELFF
>TRBV5-1|TRBD1|.|TRBJ1-2
TGCGCCAGCAGCTTGGACAGGGGGGACTATGGCTACACCTTC
CASSLDRGDYGYTF
>TRBV30|TRBD1|.|TRBJ2-7
TGTGCCTGGAGTGTAACAGGACAGGGGGCTTCCTACGAGCAGTACTTC
CAWSVTGQGASYEQYF
>TRBV18|.|.|TRBJ2-1
TGTGCCAGCTCACCACCCCGGGGGACCGGAGGCTCCTACAATGAGCAGTTCTTC
CASSPPRGTGGSYNEQFF
>TRBV28|.|.|TRBJ1-5
TGTGCCAGCAGTACAGGTAATCAGCCCCAGCATTTT
CASSTGNQPQHF
>TRBV13|TRBD2|.|TRBJ2-1
TGTGCCAGCAGCCTCGGACTAGCGGGAGACAATGAGCAGTTCTTC
CASSLGLAGDNEQFF
>TRBV28|TRBD2|.|TRBJ2-3
TGTGCCAGCAGTTCCTCCACTCCGGGACTAGCGGGAGGAACAGATACGCAGTATTTT
CASSSSTPGLAGGTDTQYF
>TRBV28|TRBD1|.|TRBJ1-2
TGTGCCAGCAGTTTAGCGGCAGGGGGCACTAACTATGGCTACACCTTC
CASSLAAGGTNYGYTF
>TRBV18|TRBD1|.|TRBJ1-5
TGTGCCAGCTCACCCCCCAGGGGGCGCGGCAATCAGCCCCAGCATTTT
CASSPPRGRGNQPQHF
>TRBV9|.|.|TRBJ1-1
TGTGCCAGCAGCGTAACTACAGGGTCGGACACTGAAGCTTTCTTT
CASSVTTGSDTEAFF
>TRBV5-1|TRBD2|.|TRBJ2-2
TGCGCCAGCAGCTCACTAGCGGGAGTGAACACCGGGGAGCTGTTTTTT
CASSSLAGVNTGELFF
>TRBV12-5|TRBD1|.|TRBJ1-5
TGTGCTAGTGGTCTCCAAGGGACAGGGGTTGGAGATGGCAATCAGCCCCAGCATTTT
CASGLQGTGVGDGNQPQHF
>TRBV6-6|.|once|TRBJ2-5
TGTGCCAGCAGCCAAAACAGGGAAGAGACCCAGTACTTC
CASSQNREETQYF
>TRBV28|.|.|TRBJ1-2
TGTGCCAGCAGTTTAGCAACAGCTAACTATGGCTACACCTTC
CASSLATANYGYTF
>TRBV7-2|.|many|TRBJ2-3
TGTGCCAGCAGCTTAAGCAGGACAGATACGCAGTATTTT
CASSLSRTDTQYF
>TRBV7-8|.|.|TRBJ1-1
TGTGCCAGCAGCTTAGGCGTTGAGAGGGTCGTTGCCACTGAAGCTTTCTTT
CASSLGVERVVATEAFF
>TRBV6-1|TRBD1|.|TRBJ1-2
TGTGCCAGCAGGCCACAGGGGCTAAACTATGGCTACACCTTC
CASRPQGLNYGYTF
>TRBV4-1|TRBD1|few|TRBJ1-3
TGCGCCAGCAGCCTGGGACAGGGGAATTCGAACACCATATATTTT
CASSLGQGNSNTIYF
>TRBV5-5|.|.|TRBJ2-7
TGTGCCAGCAGCCCGCAGGAGCGTAGCGCCTACGAGCAGTACTTC
CASSPQERSAYEQYF
>TRBV28|TRBD1|.|TRBJ2-7
TGTGCCAGCAGTTTCACGGACAGGGTGGGGGAGCAGTACTTC
CASSFTDRVGEQYF
>TRBV9|TRBD1|.|TRBJ1-3
TGTGCCAGCAGCGTGCGAACAGGGGGCAGGAACACCATATATTTT
CASSVRTGGRNTIYF
>TRBV28|TRBD1|.|TRBJ2-5
TGTGCCAGCAGTTTATTTGTTGTTTCAGGACAGGGCAAAGAGACCCAGTACTTC
CASSLFVVSGQGKETQYF
>TRBV7-9|.|.|TRBJ2-1
TGTGCCAGCAGCTCACGACAGGTTCGCTACAATGAGCAGTTCTTC
CASSSRQVRYNEQFF
>TRBV29-1|TRBD1|.|TRBJ1-1
TGCAGCGTTATAGACAGGGCCGCTGAAGCTTTCTTT
CSVIDRAAEAFF
>TRBV27|.|.|TRBJ2-6
TGTGCCAGCAGTTTAGGGCAGGCAGGGATCTCTGGGGCCAACGTCCTGACTTTC
CASSLGQAGISGANVLTF
>TRBV4-2|TRBD2|.|TRBJ2-3
TGTGCCAGCTCCTCTCTCCTAGCGGGAGTAGCTAGCACAGATACGCAGTATTTT
CASSSLLAGVASTDTQYF
>TRBV23-1|TRBD1|.|TRBJ2-7
TGCGCCAGCAGTCGTCACAAAGGGACAGGTACCTACGAGCAGTACTTC
CASSRHKGTGTYEQYF
>TRBV11-2|.|few|TRBJ1-5
TGTGCCAGCAGCGCTAGGAGCAATCAGCCCCAGCATTTT
CASSARSNQPQHF